The 28 T cell receptor beta chains in this list originate from one sample, sequenced in a study of T cell responses to AZD1222 COVID-19 vaccine. Profiling relied on immunoSEQ multiplex PCR, and the TCRdb table lists in-frame clones only, not all of them. The sample comprises 80,000 to 100,000 clones, around 89% of which are singletons, and 7.5% rests with the top ten. Sequenced material: peripheral blood, taken on day 0 of AZD1222 vaccination. The receptors were sampled from an adult in good health.

The chain links TRBV6-5 to TRBJ2-2; either TRBD1 or TRBD2 may supply D (5 bases each). Germline CDR1 MNHEY, CDR2 SVGAGI. Deletions cut 2 bases from V and 5 bases from J, with 9 bases between. This CDR3 has 14 amino acids. The CDR3 DNA reads TGTGCCAGCAGTTACACCAGGGAGACCGGGGAGCTGTTTTTT. It translates to CASSYTRETGELFF.

The sample holds a few counts of this clone. CDR3 sequence reads: CASSRLAGPRGYAQYF. CDR3 in DNA: TGTGCCAGCAGCCGACTAGCGGGGCCGAGGGGCTATGCGCAGTATTTT. The chain carries TRBV3-1 (or the pseudogene TRBV3-2) and TRBJ2-3, with 11 bases lining up with TRBD2. V trimming: 4 bases; J trimming: 10 bases; junction bases outside the gene matches: 13. From germline, CDR1 is LGHDT and CDR2 YNNKEL (reference sequence). The CDR3 is 16 amino acids.

The chain couples TRBV29-1 to TRBJ1-2; 8 nucleotides agree with TRBD1. Germline CDR1 and CDR2: SQVTM and ANQGSEA. This CDR3 has 14 amino acids. V lost 6 bases to trimming and J lost 2 bases; unmatched junction nucleotides: 8. CDR3 sequence: CSVLFTGGNYGYTF. CDR3 nucleotide sequence: TGCAGCGTCCTATTCACAGGGGGAAACTATGGCTACACCTTC.

This clone was seen only once. The gene calls are TRBV7-2 and TRBJ1-1; D gene uncertain. The CDR3 extends over 12 amino acids. Germline CDR1 reads SGHTA; CDR2 reads FQGNSA. V shed 6 bases and J shed 0 bases, with 5 bases lying between them. CDR3 coding DNA: TGTGCCAGCAGACTTTTGAACACTGAAGCTTTCTTT. Its translation: CASRLLNTEAFF. The full variable domain, completed using reference TRBV7-2 and TRBJ1-1, is GAGVSQSPSNKVTEKGKDVELRCDPISGHTALYWYRQSLGQGLEFLIYFQGNSAPDKSGLPSDRFSAERTGGSVSTLTIQRTQQEDSAVYLCASRLLNTEAFFGQGTRLTVV.

This clone was picked up a small number of times. V gene TRBV12-3 or TRBV12-4 combines with J gene TRBJ1-2; D unresolved. There are 12 residues in the CDR3. V lost 10 bases, J lost 4 bases, and 13 bases lay in between. The chain's CDR3 is CAISIGTYGYTF. Here the CDR3 DNA reads TGTGCCATCTCGATAGGAACCTATGGCTACACCTTC.

The chain joins TRBV2 to TRBJ2-1; 7 bases are a match to TRBD2. V dropped 3 bases and J dropped 10; count of bases not matched to a gene: 6. This CDR3 comprises 13 residues. The V gene's germline CDR1 is SNHLY and CDR2 FYNNEI. The CDR3 protein is CASSEWGEGEQFF. The CDR3 DNA is TGTGCCAGCAGTGAGTGGGGGGAGGGGGAGCAGTTCTTC.

The chain recombines TRBV6-4 with TRBJ1-2, with a possible D match to TRBD1 (6 bases). Trimming pared 9 bases from V and 8 bases from J, leaving 25 bases between. Per germline, CDR1 MRHNA and CDR2 SNTAGT. The CDR3 consists of 15 residues. The CDR3 here is CASRPEGDVIEGYTF. In DNA form, the CDR3 reads TGTGCCAGTCGTCCGGAGGGGGACGTGATTGAAGGCTACACCTTC.

The V gene is TRBV6-6, the J gene TRBJ2-1, with TRBD2 matching over 9 bases. The V gene's germline CDR1 is MNHNY and CDR2 SVGAGI (reference sequence). J was trimmed by 5 bases and V by 4 bases; bases with no gene match: 6. The CDR3 loop spans 15 amino acids. CDR3 protein: CASSSGASGNNEQFF. The CDR3 bases are TGTGCCAGCAGTTCTGGGGCTAGCGGGAACAATGAGCAGTTCTTC.

The chain has TRBV28 and TRBJ2-3; perhaps TRBD2 as D (6 bases). Germline-derived CDR1 and CDR2 are MDHEN and SYDVKM. The CDR3 loop spans 15 amino acids. Trimming stripped 3 bases from V and 0 bases from J, with 10 bases between. CDR3 coding DNA: TGTGCCAGCAGTTTCAGCAGCGGGAGCACAGATACGCAGTATTTT. Residues: CASSFSSGSTDTQYF.

V usage is TRBV11-3 and J usage is TRBJ2-7, with 14 bases fitting TRBD2. Losses at the gene ends were 4 bases for V and 5 bases for J; bases not matched to a gene: 4. CDR1 and CDR2 (germline): SGHNT, YENEEA. The CDR3 extends over 15 amino acids. The CDR3 nucleotides read TGTGCCAGCAGCTCAGGGACTAGCGGGAGCGACGAGCAGTACTTC. Amino acid sequence: CASSSGTSGSDEQYF.

The V and J genes are TRBV19 and TRBJ1-4; no reliable D call. In germline, CDR1 is LNHDA, CDR2 SQIVND (reference sequence). Trimming left V 5 bases short and J 7 bases short, with 17 bases between. The CDR3 contains 15 residues. The CDR3 DNA reads as TGTGCCAGTAGTCCCGGACGGACTTCGGGTGAAAAACTGTTTTTT. Its protein is CASSPGRTSGEKLFF.

The chain has TRBV30 and TRBJ2-1, with 7 bases aligning to TRBD2. Germline V lookup: CDR1 GTSNPN, CDR2 SVGIG (reference sequence). Trimming at V came to 7 bases and at J to 2 bases, leaving 8 bases not matched to a gene. The CDR3 runs to 14 residues. The CDR3 spells CASVPSGAYNEQFF. Here the CDR3 DNA reads TGTGCCTCAGTCCCCAGCGGGGCCTACAATGAGCAGTTCTTC.

The genes are TRBV24-1 and TRBJ2-3, with TRBD2 matching 13 bases. CDR1 KGHDR and CDR2 SFDVKD come from the germline V gene. J lost 1 base, V lost 3 bases, and 6 bases had no gene match. This CDR3 has 18 amino acids. Here the CDR3 reads CATSDARTSGSGTDTQYF. CDR3 nucleotide sequence: TGTGCCACCAGTGATGCCCGGACTAGCGGGAGTGGCACAGATACGCAGTATTTT.

In this sample, this clone turned up once. J is TRBJ1-1 and V is TRBV5-1, with D possibly being TRBD1 (5 bases). Germline CDR1 is SGHRS and CDR2 is YFSETQ. The CDR3 contains 14 residues. Trimming stripped 4 bases from V and 3 bases from J, with 13 bases between. The CDR3 protein is CASSNGLGDTEAFF. In DNA form, the CDR3 reads TGCGCCAGCAGCAATGGTTTAGGGGACACTGAAGCTTTCTTT.

In nucleotides, the CDR3 is TGTGCCAGCAAGGGGGGCTCCTATGGCTACACCTTC. This sequence encodes CASKGGSYGYTF. The chain carries TRBV9 and TRBJ1-2; tentative D call: TRBD1 (6 bases). V was pared by 6 bases and J by 4 bases, with 10 bases between. There are 12 residues in the CDR3. Germline CDR1 SGDLS, CDR2 YYNGEE.

V and J are TRBV18 and TRBJ1-6; D possibly corresponds to TRBD1 (6 bases). Germline CDR1 reads KGHSH; CDR2 reads LQKENI. With 1 base removed from V and 8 bases from J, the gap between germline ends came to 9 bases. CDR3 length: 14 residues. CDR3 residues: CASSPRAGDSPLHF. CDR3 bases: TGTGCCAGCTCACCACGGGCAGGGGATTCACCCCTCCACTTT.

V usage is TRBV7-2 and J usage is TRBJ1-6, with D tentatively TRBD1 (6 bases). CDR3 length: 13 residues. Trimming took 5 bases from V and 15 from J, leaving 17 bases between them. Germline CDR1 reads SGHTA; CDR2 reads FQGNSA. For the CDR3, the DNA is TGTGCCAGCAGCGTCCGACAGGTAGACAGCCTCCACTTT. Its translation: CASSVRQVDSLHF.

This sequence joins TRBV3-1 (or the pseudogene TRBV3-2) and TRBJ1-2; D is unresolved. V was pared by 5 bases and J by 4 bases, with 14 bases between. Germline lookup yields CDR1 LGHDT and CDR2 YNNKEL (reference sequence). The CDR3 is 14 residues long. The CDR3 spells CASSKDGVLYGYTF. The DNA of the CDR3 is TGTGCCAGCAGCAAGGATGGAGTGCTCTATGGCTACACCTTC.

The rearrangement uses TRBV27 and TRBJ1-2; perhaps TRBD1 as D (6 bases). The CDR3 spans 14 residues. Germline V gene lookup returns CDR1 MNHEY and CDR2 SMNVEV (reference sequence). Trimming removed 7 bases from V and 0 bases from J, with 12 bases in between. The chain's CDR3 is CASKSTGTNYGYTF. The CDR3 DNA is TGTGCCAGCAAATCTACAGGGACTAACTATGGCTACACCTTC.

The chain recombines TRBV18 with TRBJ1-6, with 10 bases matching TRBD1. CDR1 and CDR2 from the germline V gene are KGHSH and LQKENI. Unmatched junction bases numbered 14, after V lost 2 bases and J lost 10 bases. This CDR3 comprises 18 residues. DNA of the CDR3: TGTGCCAGCTCACCAAAGGACAGGGGGTCTGGTAGTTCGTCACCCCTCCACTTT. It yields the protein CASSPKDRGSGSSSPLHF. Supplemented by reference TRBV18 and TRBJ1-6, the full variable domain reads NAGVMQNPRHLVRRRGQEARLRCSPMKGHSHVYWYRQLPEEGLKFMVYLQKENIIDESGMPKERFSAEFPKEGPSILRIQQVVRGDSAAYFCASSPKDRGSGSSSPLHFGNGTRLTVT.

This chain joins TRBV4-3 and TRBJ2-1, with 8 positions matching TRBD2. The ends lost 1 base at V and 5 bases at J; junction bases unmatched: 10. Germline CDR1 LGHNA, CDR2 YSLEER. CDR3 length: 17 residues. The CDR3 DNA reads TGCGCCAGCAGCCAAGCTGAGAGCGGGAGAGGCAACAATGAGCAGTTCTTC. Amino acids: CASSQAESGRGNNEQFF.

This chain connects TRBV3-1 (or the pseudogene TRBV3-2) to TRBJ2-3; 7 nucleotides agree with TRBD2. CDR1 is LGHDT and CDR2 is YNNKEL in the germline V gene (reference sequence). This CDR3 has 15 amino acids. V shed 1 base, J shed 6 bases, and the junction held 7 bases outside the gene matches. CDR3 in amino acids: CASSQGLAYYDTQYF. CDR3 sequence (DNA): TGTGCCAGCAGCCAAGGACTAGCTTATTACGATACGCAGTATTTT.

The V call is TRBV9, the J call TRBJ1-1; D is ambiguous. Germline-derived CDR1 and CDR2 are SGDLS and YYNGEE. The CDR3 consists of 14 residues. V was clipped by 4 bases and J by 3 bases, with 13 bases between them. DNA for the CDR3: TGTGCCAGCAGCCGAGACCCCGGGGACACTGAAGCTTTCTTT. It specifies CASSRDPGDTEAFF.

The sample holds one count of this clone. CDR3 sequence reads: CAISIASGSQTGELFF. CDR3 nucleotide sequence: TGTGCCATCAGTATCGCTAGCGGGAGTCAAACCGGGGAGCTGTTTTTT. The V and J genes are TRBV10-3 and TRBJ2-2, with 10 bases that match TRBD2. The V gene's germline CDR1 is ENHRY and CDR2 SYGVKD. CDR3 length: 16 residues. V shed 5 bases and J 5 bases; nucleotides not matched to a gene: 8.

The CDR3 nucleotides are TGTGCCAGCAGCTTATCCCTAGCGGCTCAATCCTCCTACGAGCAGTACTTC. This gives the protein CASSLSLAAQSSYEQYF. The chain has TRBV7-3 and TRBJ2-7; 7 nucleotides match TRBD2. The germline CDR1 and CDR2 sequences are SGHTA and FQGTGA. This CDR3 comprises 17 residues. J gave up 0 bases and V 2 bases, and 10 bases lay outside the gene matches.

The V call is TRBV11-2, the J call TRBJ1-4; D is ambiguous. This CDR3 has 16 amino acids. V lost 5 bases, J lost 0 bases, and 13 bases lay in between. Germline V lookup: CDR1 SGHAT, CDR2 FQNNGV. CDR3 nucleotides: TGTGCCAGCAGCCCACGATACACTGCAACTAATGAAAAACTGTTTTTT. It codes for CASSPRYTATNEKLFF.

V and J are TRBV27 and TRBJ2-2; D is uncertain. CDR3 size: 14 residues. V was trimmed by 3 bases and J by 6 bases, leaving 11 bases between them. Germline lookup yields CDR1 MNHEY and CDR2 SMNVEV (reference sequence). The CDR3 spells CASSFPSFPGELFF. CDR3 sequence (DNA): TGTGCCAGCAGTTTTCCATCCTTCCCCGGGGAGCTGTTTTTT.

The chain combines TRBV5-6 with TRBJ2-7, with 8 bases that match TRBD2. J gave up 0 bases and V 2 bases, and 10 bases lay outside the gene matches. This CDR3 has 17 residues. Germline V gene sequence: CDR1 SGHDT, CDR2 YYEEEE. The DNA of the CDR3 is TGTGCCAGCAGCTTCTGGAGGTTAGCGGGAAGCTCCTACGAGCAGTACTTC. It codes for CASSFWRLAGSSYEQYF.